These 3 T cell receptor beta chains were all obtained from the same sample, sequenced in a study of blood T cell repertoires in COVID-19. Measured with immunoSEQ multiplex PCR; TCRdb has only the in-frame clones, and not every one. The sample holds about 210,000 clones; around 90% are singletons and the top ten take 1.4% to 1.5%. The specimen sequenced was peripheral blood. These receptors all come from a man aged 18 to 35 with active or convalescent COVID-19.

The genes are TRBV11-2 and TRBJ1-3; D gene unclear. Trimming took 5 bases from V and 0 from J, leaving 14 bases between them. This CDR3 has 16 amino acids. Germline V lookup: CDR1 SGHAT, CDR2 FQNNGV. The CDR3 nucleotides are TGTGCCAGCAGCCCCGTGGCGGTAGGCTCTGGAAACACCATATATTTT. Translation: CASSPVAVGSGNTIYF.

This chain uses TRBV10-1 with TRBJ2-2, with D perhaps matching TRBD2 (6 bases). Germline CDR1 and CDR2: WNHNN and SYGVQD (reference sequence). The CDR3 has 15 residues. Trimming took off 2 bases at V and 4 bases at J, with 11 bases between the two ends. The CDR3 region has the DNA TGCGCCAGCAGTGAGGGGCAGGGAGGCACCGGGGAGCTGTTTTTT. It specifies CASSEGQGGTGELFF.

The chain couples TRBV19 to TRBJ2-3, with 7 nucleotides matching TRBD2. CDR3 length equals 15 residues. The V segment lost 5 bases and the J segment 1 base; nucleotides outside the gene matches: 6. The germline CDR1 and CDR2 sequences are LNHDA and SQIVND (reference sequence). The CDR3 DNA reads TGTGCCAGTAGTGGTGGACTAGTCCGCACAGATACGCAGTATTTT. This encodes CASSGGLVRTDTQYF.